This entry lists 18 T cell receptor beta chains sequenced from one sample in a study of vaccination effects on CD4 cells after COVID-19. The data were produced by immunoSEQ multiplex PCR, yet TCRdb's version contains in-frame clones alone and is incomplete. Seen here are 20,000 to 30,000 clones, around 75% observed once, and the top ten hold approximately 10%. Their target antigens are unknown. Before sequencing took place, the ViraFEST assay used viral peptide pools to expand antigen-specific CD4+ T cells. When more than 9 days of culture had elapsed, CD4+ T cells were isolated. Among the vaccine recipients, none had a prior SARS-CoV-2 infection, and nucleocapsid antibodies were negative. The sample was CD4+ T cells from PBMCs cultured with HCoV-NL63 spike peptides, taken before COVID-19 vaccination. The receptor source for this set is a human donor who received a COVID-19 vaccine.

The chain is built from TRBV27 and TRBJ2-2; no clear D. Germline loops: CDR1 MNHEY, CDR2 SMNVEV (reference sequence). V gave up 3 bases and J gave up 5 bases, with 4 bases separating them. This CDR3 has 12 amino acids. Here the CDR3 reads CASSFWTGELFF. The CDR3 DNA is TGTGCCAGCAGTTTCTGGACCGGGGAGCTGTTTTTT.

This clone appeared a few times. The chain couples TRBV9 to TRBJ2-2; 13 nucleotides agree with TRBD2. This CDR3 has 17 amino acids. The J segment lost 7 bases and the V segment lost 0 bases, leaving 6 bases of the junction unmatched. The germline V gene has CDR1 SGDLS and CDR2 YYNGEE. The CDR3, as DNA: TGTGCCAGCAGCGTAGGCGGGACTAGCGGGGCCATCGGGGAGCTGTTTTTT. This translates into CASSVGGTSGAIGELFF. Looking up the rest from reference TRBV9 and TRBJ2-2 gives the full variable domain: DSGVTQTPKHLITATGQRVTLRCSPRSGDLSVYWYQQSLDQGLQFLIQYYNGEERAKGNILERFSAQQFPDLHSELNLSSLELGDSALYFCASSVGGTSGAIGELFFGEGSRLTVL.

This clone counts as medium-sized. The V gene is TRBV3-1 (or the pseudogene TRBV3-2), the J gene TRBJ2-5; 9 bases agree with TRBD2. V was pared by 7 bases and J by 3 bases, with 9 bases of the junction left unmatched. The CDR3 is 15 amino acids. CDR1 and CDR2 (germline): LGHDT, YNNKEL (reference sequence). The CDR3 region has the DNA TGTGCCAGCAAGATCGGAATAGCGGGAGAAGAGACCCAGTACTTC. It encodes CASKIGIAGEETQYF.

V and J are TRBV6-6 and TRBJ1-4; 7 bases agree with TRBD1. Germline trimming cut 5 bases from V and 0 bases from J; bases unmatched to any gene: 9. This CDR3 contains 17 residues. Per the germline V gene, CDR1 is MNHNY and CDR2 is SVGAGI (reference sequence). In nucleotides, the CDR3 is TGTGCCAGCAGTCATAGGACAGGAGCCTCAACTAATGAAAAACTGTTTTTT. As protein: CASSHRTGASTNEKLFF.

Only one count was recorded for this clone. In DNA form, the CDR3 reads TGTGCCAGCAGCTTAGGTCGCAGGGACGCTGACGAAAAACTGTTTTTT. Its protein is CASSLGRRDADEKLFF. The chain carries TRBV11-2 and TRBJ1-4; TRBD1 is a possible D gene (5 bases). There are 16 residues in the CDR3. The germline gives CDR1 SGHAT, CDR2 FQNNGV. V was pared by 1 base and J by 8 bases, with 17 bases between.

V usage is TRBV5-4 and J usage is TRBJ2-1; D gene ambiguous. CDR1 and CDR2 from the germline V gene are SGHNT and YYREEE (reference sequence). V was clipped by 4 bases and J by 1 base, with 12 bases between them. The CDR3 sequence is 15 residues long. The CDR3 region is CASSKGGGSYNEQFF. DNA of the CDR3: TGTGCCAGCAGCAAGGGCGGTGGGTCCTACAATGAGCAGTTCTTC.

CDR3 DNA: TGTGCCAGCAGTTATTCGGGACTAGCGGACTACGAGCAGTACTTC. It is translated as CASSYSGLADYEQYF. The chain is built from TRBV6-5 and TRBJ2-7; TRBD2 agrees at 11 bases. The CDR3 is made up of 15 amino acids. Germline assignment: CDR1 MNHEY and CDR2 SVGAGI. Germline trimming cut 3 bases from V and 3 bases from J; bases unmatched to any gene: 4.

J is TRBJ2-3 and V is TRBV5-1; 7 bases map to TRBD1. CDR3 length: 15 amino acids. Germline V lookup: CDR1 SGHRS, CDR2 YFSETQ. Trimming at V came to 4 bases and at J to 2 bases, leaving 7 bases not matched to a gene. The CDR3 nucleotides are TGCGCCAGCAGCGGGGGACAGCTATTCACAGATACGCAGTATTTT. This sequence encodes CASSGGQLFTDTQYF.

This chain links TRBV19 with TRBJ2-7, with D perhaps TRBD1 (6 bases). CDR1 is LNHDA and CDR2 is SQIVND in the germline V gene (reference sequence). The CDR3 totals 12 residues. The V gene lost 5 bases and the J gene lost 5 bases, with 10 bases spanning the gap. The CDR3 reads CASSVQGHEQYF. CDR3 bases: TGTGCCAGTAGTGTGCAGGGGCACGAGCAGTACTTC.

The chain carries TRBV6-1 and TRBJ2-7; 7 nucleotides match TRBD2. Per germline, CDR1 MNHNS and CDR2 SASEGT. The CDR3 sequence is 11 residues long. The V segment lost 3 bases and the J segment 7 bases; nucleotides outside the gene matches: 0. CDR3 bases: TGTGCCAGCAGTGAGGGAGGGGAGCAGTACTTC. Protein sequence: CASSEGGEQYF.

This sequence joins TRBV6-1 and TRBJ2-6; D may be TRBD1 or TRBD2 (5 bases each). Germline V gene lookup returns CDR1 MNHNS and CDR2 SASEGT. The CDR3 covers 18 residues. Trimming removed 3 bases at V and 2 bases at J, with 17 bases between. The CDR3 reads CASSELLGPGAGANVLTF. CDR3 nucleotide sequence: TGTGCCAGCAGTGAGTTATTGGGACCCGGGGCTGGGGCCAACGTCCTGACTTTC.

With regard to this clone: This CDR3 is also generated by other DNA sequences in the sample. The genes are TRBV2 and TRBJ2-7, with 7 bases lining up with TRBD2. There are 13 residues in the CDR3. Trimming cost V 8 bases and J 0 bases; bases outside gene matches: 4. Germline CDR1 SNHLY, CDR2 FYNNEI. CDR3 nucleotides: TGTGCCAGCGGGGGGGTTTTCTCCTACGAGCAGTACTTC. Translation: CASGGVFSYEQYF.

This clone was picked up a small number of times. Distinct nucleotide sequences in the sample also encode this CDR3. The CDR3 spells CASSWDTSSGNTIYF. The CDR3 DNA follows: TGTGCCAGCTCATGGGACACGTCCTCTGGAAACACCATATATTTT. The chain combines TRBV18 with TRBJ1-3; the D gene is possibly TRBD1 (6 bases). The CDR3 is 15 amino acids. V dropped 5 bases and J dropped 0 bases, with 11 bases sitting between them. Germline-derived CDR1 and CDR2 are KGHSH and LQKENI.

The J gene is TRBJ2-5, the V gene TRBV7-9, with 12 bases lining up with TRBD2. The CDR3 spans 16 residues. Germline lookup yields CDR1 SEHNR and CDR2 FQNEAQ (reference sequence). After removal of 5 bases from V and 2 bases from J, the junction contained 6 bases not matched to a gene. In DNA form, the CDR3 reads TGTGCCAGCAGCCAAGGACTAGCGGGGAGTCAAGAGACCCAGTACTTC. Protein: CASSQGLAGSQETQYF.

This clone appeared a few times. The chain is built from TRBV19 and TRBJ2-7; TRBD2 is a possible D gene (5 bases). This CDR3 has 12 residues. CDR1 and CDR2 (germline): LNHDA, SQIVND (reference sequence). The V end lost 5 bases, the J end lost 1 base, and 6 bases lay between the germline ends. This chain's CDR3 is CASSRGSYEQYF. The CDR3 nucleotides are TGTGCCAGTAGTCGGGGATCCTACGAGCAGTACTTC. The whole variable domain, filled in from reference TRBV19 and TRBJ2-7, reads DGGITQSPKYLFRKEGQNVTLSCEQNLNHDAMYWYRQDPGQGLRLIYYSQIVNDFQKGDIAEGYSVSREKKESFPLTVTSAQKNPTAFYLCASSRGSYEQYFGPGTRLTVT.

CDR3 sequence reads: CASSPTSGGFGGYTF. The CDR3 nucleotides read TGCGCCAGCAGCCCGACCTCTGGGGGATTCGGCGGCTACACCTTC. The chain combines TRBV5-1 with TRBJ1-2, with a tentative D call TRBD1 (5 bases). Germline CDR1 is SGHRS and CDR2 is YFSETQ. This CDR3 region has 15 residues. Between the trimmed V and J ends, which lost 4 bases and 8 bases, there was a span of 21 bases.

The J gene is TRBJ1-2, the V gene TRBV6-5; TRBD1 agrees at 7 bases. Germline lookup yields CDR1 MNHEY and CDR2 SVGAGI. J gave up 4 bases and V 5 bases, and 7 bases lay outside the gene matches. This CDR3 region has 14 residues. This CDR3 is CASSRDSLGYGYTF. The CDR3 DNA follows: TGTGCCAGCAGTCGGGACAGCCTTGGCTATGGCTACACCTTC.

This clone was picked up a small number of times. CDR3 sequence: CASSRLGQGSNQPQHF. The CDR3 bases are TGTGCCAGCAGCCGGCTGGGACAGGGGAGCAATCAGCCCCAGCATTTT. The chain carries TRBV4-2 and TRBJ1-5, with 10 nucleotides matching TRBD1. The CDR3 is 16 residues long. The V and J ends lost 4 bases and 1 base, in that order; junction bases with no gene match: 4. Per the germline V gene, CDR1 is LGHNA and CDR2 is YNFKEQ.